The 18 T cell receptor beta chains below all came from one sample that was sequenced in a study of T cells in Graves' hyperthyroidism and ophthalmopathy. The source material, RNA transcripts, was used to amplify TCR beta CDR3 regions. Using the HTBI primer set, a first-round RT-PCR was run on the TCR CDR3. Each CDR3 protein gets one entry after TCRdb re-called the multiplex PCR reads with MiXCR. The table has roughly 710,000 distinct CDR3 sequences, about a third seen once. What was sequenced was blood. The source of these receptors is a woman aged 40 to 50 with Graves' hyperthyroidism.

The V gene is TRBV27, the J gene TRBJ2-2; 8 bases align to TRBD1. From germline, CDR1 is MNHEY and CDR2 SMNVEV (reference sequence). Losses at the gene ends were 8 bases for V and 4 bases for J; bases not matched to a gene: 6. The CDR3 is 14 amino acids. As DNA, the CDR3 is TGTGCCAGCGCACCGGGACAGGCCACCGGGGAGCTGTTTTTT. Its protein product is CASAPGQATGELFF.

The V and J genes are TRBV7-9 and TRBJ1-4; D unresolved. The V and J ends lost 4 bases and 0 bases respectively, with 12 bases between them. Germline loops: CDR1 SEHNR, CDR2 FQNEAQ (reference sequence). The CDR3 length is 16 residues. Here the CDR3 DNA reads TGTGCCAGCAGCTCAGGTTTGGGATCAACTAATGAAAAACTGTTTTTT. Protein product: CASSSGLGSTNEKLFF.

In this sample, this clonotype turned up many times. The chain joins TRBV7-9 to TRBJ1-5; TRBD1 matches at 7 bases. With 1 base clipped from V and 2 bases from J, the junction kept 2 bases outside the gene matches. In germline, CDR1 is SEHNR, CDR2 FQNEAQ (reference sequence). The CDR3 has 15 amino acids. The CDR3 DNA sequence: TGTGCCAGCAGCTTAGGGGGACAGCGCAATCAGCCCCAGCATTTT. Protein product: CASSLGGQRNQPQHF.

The sample holds a few counts of this clonotype. The chain joins TRBV7-8 to TRBJ2-5, with D unclear. Trimming pared 6 bases from V and 2 bases from J, leaving 13 bases between. Germline V gives CDR1 SGHVS, CDR2 FQNEAQ. This CDR3 comprises 14 residues. CDR3 protein: CASSFWVSQETQYF. CDR3 sequence (DNA): TGTGCCAGCAGTTTCTGGGTTTCACAAGAGACCCAGTACTTC.

The table lists this clonotype with many counts. The chain is built from TRBV20-1 and TRBJ1-4, with a possible D match to TRBD1 (5 bases). CDR1 is DFQATT, CDR2 SNEGSKA, per germline (reference sequence). CDR3 length: 13 residues. The V end was cut by 3 bases, the J end by 2 bases, with 7 bases between. This CDR3 is CSARGPTNEKLFF. CDR3 nucleotides: TGCAGTGCTAGGGGACCTACTAATGAAAAACTGTTTTTT.

The chain has TRBV20-1 and TRBJ1-2; TRBD1 matches at 10 bases. Per germline, CDR1 DFQATT and CDR2 SNEGSKA (reference sequence). The V segment lost 5 bases and the J segment 8 bases; nucleotides outside the gene matches: 5. The length of the CDR3 is 12 residues. CDR3 nucleotides: TGCAGTGCTCTAACGGGACAGGGGGGCTACACCTTC. It is translated as CSALTGQGGYTF.

For this clonotype: It is likely a read error, because the conserved phenylalanine at the end of the CDR3 is missing. The CDR3 DNA reads as TGCAGTGCTAGTTCTCTTTCCCCACACCCTGAAGCTTTCTCT. It is translated as CSASSLSPHPEAFS. The rearrangement uses TRBV20-1 and TRBJ1-1; D remains ambiguous. The CDR3 contains 14 residues. Trimming cost V 3 bases and J 6 bases, with 17 bases left between them. Germline V gene lookup returns CDR1 DFQATT and CDR2 SNEGSKA (reference sequence).

This clonotype came up many times. The rearrangement links TRBV19 to TRBJ2-6; D is undetermined. The CDR3 runs to 15 residues. V gave up 3 bases and J gave up 1 base, with 7 bases separating them. The germline CDR1 and CDR2 sequences are LNHDA and SQIVND (reference sequence). The CDR3 region is CASSMTISGANVLTF. Written as DNA, the CDR3 is TGTGCCAGTAGTATGACGATTTCTGGGGCCAACGTCCTGACTTTC.

In this sample, this clonotype turned up many times. V usage is TRBV12-3 or TRBV12-4 and J usage is TRBJ2-7; a weak D match, TRBD2 (6 bases). The CDR3 has 14 residues. V lost 1 base to trimming and J lost 3 bases, with 10 bases between them. The DNA for the CDR3 is TGTGCCAGCAGTTTAGGCGGGGCAGTCTACGAGCAGTACTTC. This codes for CASSLGGAVYEQYF.

This clonotype turned up a few times. The chain has TRBV6-1 and TRBJ1-5; the match to TRBD1 covers 10 bases. There are 16 residues in the CDR3. The junction had 12 bases not matched to a gene; V was cut back by 6 bases and J by 7 bases. Germline lookup yields CDR1 MNHNS and CDR2 SASEGT. CDR3 region: CASSLNPGQGHQPQHF. CDR3 DNA: TGTGCCAGCAGCTTAAACCCGGGACAGGGGCACCAGCCCCAGCATTTT.

The chain recombines TRBV7-9 with TRBJ2-5; D assignment may be TRBD1 or TRBD2 (5 bases each). CDR3 length: 15 amino acids. Germline assignment: CDR1 SEHNR and CDR2 FQNEAQ (reference sequence). Trimming removed 5 bases at V and 5 bases at J, with 18 bases between. The CDR3 nucleotides read TGTGCCAGCAGCCTCTTGGGACCCGAAGGGGAGACCCAGTACTTC. It is translated as CASSLLGPEGETQYF.

The CDR3 DNA is TGTGCCAGCAGCCAGGGACTAGCGGGAGAGGGGACTTACGAGCAGTACTTC. It specifies CASSQGLAGEGTYEQYF. The rearrangement joins TRBV5-4 to TRBJ2-7; 14 bases line up with TRBD2. Trimming removed 4 bases from V and 4 bases from J; junction bases left unmatched: 10. This CDR3 has 17 amino acids. CDR1 is SGHNT and CDR2 is YYREEE in the germline V gene (reference sequence).

The chain carries TRBV11-1 and TRBJ1-5; D gene unclear. Between the trimmed V and J ends, which lost 1 base and 9 bases, there was a span of 10 bases. This CDR3 region has 13 residues. Germline V gene lookup returns CDR1 SGHAT and CDR2 FQDESV (reference sequence). The CDR3 DNA reads TGTGCCAGCAGCTTAGAAGCATTTCTGCCCCAGCATTTT. It yields the protein CASSLEAFLPQHF.

This clonotype came up a few times. The gene calls are TRBV7-9 and TRBJ2-5, with 7 bases identical to TRBD1. Germline V gene data show CDR1 as SEHNR and CDR2 as FQNEAQ (reference sequence). Unmatched junction bases numbered 6, after V lost 6 bases and J lost 2 bases. This CDR3 is built from 14 residues. As DNA, the CDR3 is TGTGCCAGCAGGAACGACAGGGAACAAGAGACCCAGTACTTC. This translates into CASRNDREQETQYF.

The sample holds many counts of this clonotype. The V call is TRBV6-5, the J call TRBJ1-4; TRBD1 might be the D (5 bases). V was cut by 6 bases and J by 0 bases, with 8 bases left in between. Per the germline V gene, CDR1 is MNHEY and CDR2 is SVGAGI. The CDR3 spans 14 residues. The CDR3, as DNA: TGTGCCAGCAGGCTGACAGCAACTAATGAAAAACTGTTTTTT. This codes for CASRLTATNEKLFF.

This clonotype was recorded a few times. This rearrangement joins TRBV6-2 or TRBV6-3 to TRBJ2-7; perhaps TRBD1 as D (5 bases). Germline V gives CDR1 MNHEY, CDR2 SVGEGT. V was shortened by 8 bases and J by 3 bases, with 14 bases between the two germline ends. The CDR3 extends over 13 amino acids. The CDR3 nucleotides read TGTGCCAGCGAATTGACAGTCCACTACGAGCAGTACTTC. This gives the protein CASELTVHYEQYF.

V and J are TRBV12-3 or TRBV12-4 and TRBJ1-5, with D perhaps TRBD1 (6 bases). V was clipped by 3 bases and J by 9 bases, with 12 bases between them. There are 13 residues in the CDR3. CDR3 loop: CASSLGGAGPQHF. The CDR3 coding sequence is TGTGCCAGCAGTTTGGGGGGCGCGGGGCCCCAGCATTTT.

The chain links TRBV20-1 to TRBJ2-7, with TRBD1 matching over 9 bases. Trimming removed 5 bases from V and 3 bases from J; junction bases left unmatched: 5. CDR1 is DFQATT and CDR2 is SNEGSKA in the germline V gene (reference sequence). CDR3 length equals 13 residues. The CDR3 here is CSAGGQGYYEQYF. The CDR3 bases are TGCAGTGCTGGAGGACAGGGGTACTACGAGCAGTACTTC.